This TCR beta chain was identified during a study of shared clonotypes between healthy human individuals. For the study at large: A couple of female and a few male donors aged 18 to 49 were enrolled.

Sorted-subset replicate PCRs used 150 to 200 ng DNA, some 31,000 T cell genomes. Method: immunoSEQ multiplex PCR; TCRdb's copy keeps in-frame clones and lacks some. Altogether approximately 320,000 clones are present, 87% being singletons, with the ten largest covering roughly 16%. This clone was found once. The CDR3 is 18 amino acids. The V and J ends lost 3 bases and 7 bases respectively, with 23 bases between them. Germline V lookup: CDR1 SGDLS, CDR2 YYNGEE. The TCR comes from a young man in good health. The V and J genes are TRBV9 and TRBJ1-6; D might be TRBD1 (5 bases). The sample taken for sequencing was memory CD8+ T cells sorted from blood. Regarding subset: CD45RO+ cells pooled with CCR7-negative TemRA cells. The CDR3 here is CASSGDLGDMGGNSPLHF. Here the CDR3 DNA reads TGTGCCAGCAGCGGCGATTTGGGAGACATGGGGGGAAATTCACCCCTCCACTTT.